This T cell receptor (beta chain) is drawn from a study of T cell responses to AZD1222 COVID-19 vaccine. This table comes from immunoSEQ multiplex PCR, and its TCRdb copy is limited to in-frame clones, with some not included. The sample lists under 60,000 clones, about 88% occurring once. Germline V CDR1 and CDR2: SGHRS, YFSETQ. CDR3 length: 14 residues. Trimming took 2 bases from V and 2 from J, leaving 9 bases between them. This TCR derives from an adult in good health. The rearrangement links TRBV5-1 to TRBJ2-3; no clear D. The material sequenced was peripheral blood, taken on day 0 of AZD1222 vaccination. The DNA of the CDR3 is TGCGCCAGCAGCTTCCATTCGTCCACAGATACGCAGTATTTT. It encodes CASSFHSSTDTQYF.